This TCR beta chain was identified in a study of T cell responses to AZD1222 COVID-19 vaccine. J lost 0 bases, V lost 3 bases, and 7 bases had no gene match. CDR1 is SGDLS and CDR2 is YYNGEE in the germline V gene. The CDR3 totals 19 residues. This clone showed up just once. The antigen remains undetermined. The assay was immunoSEQ multiplex PCR, and TCRdb's table has in-frame clones only and misses some. The sample carries over 150,000 clones, roughly nine tenths recorded once. Regarding the study as a whole: Variant regions that are unmutated are reportedly the target of nearly half of spike-specific TCRs. At baseline, seropositivity was found in only six or seven AZD1222 recipients. Researchers report vaccine-associated CD4 TCRs spanning spike, with dominance at 160-218 and 743-854.

The receptor's source is an adult in good health. This sequence joins TRBV9 and TRBJ2-1, with 15 bases aligning to TRBD2. The sequences come from peripheral blood, collected on day 0 of MenACWY control vaccination. CDR3 DNA: TGTGCCAGCAGCGAGGGACTAGCGGGAGGATATAGCTCCTACAATGAGCAGTTCTTC. Translated, it gives CASSEGLAGGYSSYNEQFF.